This is a list of T cell receptor beta chains from one sample in a study of blood T cell repertoires in COVID-19. TCRdb's table, derived via immunoSEQ multiplex PCR, lists solely in-frame clones and lacks some. The table lists under 200,000 clones, 86% of them singletons, with under 30% in the top ten. The sample consisted of PBMCs or T cells enriched from blood (not recorded which). The receptors shown here come from a woman aged 40 to 49 in a cohort exposed to, infected with or recovered from COVID-19 (not recorded which). CDR3s leave out the opening cysteine and the closing phenylalanine or tryptophan.

J	V	CDR3
TRBJ2-7	TRBV24-1	ATSARGQGSYEQY
TRBJ1-5	TRBV5-4	ASSDGTGVQPQH
TRBJ2-1	TRBV7-9	ASSRRDLAEQF
TRBJ2-3	TRBV4-2	ASSQSPSRGNVKTDTQY
TRBJ2-3	TRBV28	ASSSGTSGRDTQY
TRBJ2-2	TRBV10-2	ASSDPGLLNTGELF
TRBJ2-2	TRBV9	ASSVGAGRTGELF
TRBJ2-2	TRBV27	ASSKTADSANTGELF
TRBJ1-2	TRBV2	ASSPRGQGSYGYT
TRBJ1-1	TRBV11-2	ASSSLQGVPEAF
TRBJ1-2	TRBV7-9	ASNRNGYT
TRBJ2-1	TRBV9	ASSLGLAGGLDEQF
TRBJ2-2	TRBV10-3	AISESGRNTGELF
TRBJ1-4	TRBV10-3	AIGGTGLGEKLF
TRBJ2-5	TRBV28	ASRWGEWETQY
TRBJ1-1	TRBV5-1	ASSFTGRDTEAF
TRBJ1-3	TRBV29-1	SVKGHPSSGNTIY
TRBJ2-6	TRBV27	ASSPTGGRGANVLT
TRBJ1-1	TRBV30	AWSTHDRMGTEAF
TRBJ1-5	TRBV5-5	ASSVSTGGNQPQH
TRBJ1-1	TRBV19	ASSMGQGNTEAF
TRBJ2-2	TRBV10-1	ASSRTVTGELF
TRBJ2-5	TRBV7-9	ASSLWASETQY
TRBJ2-7	TRBV5-1	ASSFRGGSYEQY
TRBJ1-3	TRBV5-1	ASSLEGAPGNTIY
TRBJ1-4	TRBV10-3	AISDWGVREKLF
TRBJ2-1	TRBV9	ASSVTSGVSYNEQF
TRBJ1-5	TRBV10-3	AIREGRADQPQH
TRBJ2-3	TRBV27	ASSLIRSGGLTDTQY
TRBJ1-1	TRBV29-1	SVEQGLGTEAF
TRBJ1-2	TRBV5-8	ASQRGVGYGYT
TRBJ1-5	TRBV2	ASSERSGSNQPQH
TRBJ2-3	TRBV30	AWSGTSGSGDTQY
TRBJ1-6	TRBV28	ASSLWQSYSPLH
TRBJ2-7	TRBV14	ASSQGQDLTYEQY
TRBJ1-1	TRBV27	ASSFTRGTEAF
TRBJ1-1	TRBV30	AWRDGRLMNTEAF
TRBJ1-1	TRBV7-9	ASSLTGGRTEAF
TRBJ2-5	TRBV3-1/TRBV3-2	ASSQYRGLWPETQY
TRBJ2-3	TRBV5-4	ASSLNPGLGNTDTQY
TRBJ1-2	TRBV29-1	SVTGLGYT
TRBJ1-6	TRBV5-1	ASSLAGGNSPLH
TRBJ2-1	TRBV5-1	ASSVGTGVNEQF
TRBJ1-5	TRBV5-4	ASSDGTGGNQPQH
TRBJ1-1	TRBV5-1	ASSLVGDREGGTEAF
TRBJ2-7	TRBV4-2	ASSQDSTSPSYEQY
TRBJ2-5	TRBV19	ASSIGRETQY
TRBJ1-5	TRBV19	ASYRGRGNQPQH
TRBJ2-3	TRBV4-3	ASSRSSGLGPDTQY
TRBJ2-7	TRBV27	ASSPPSTGGMHEQY
TRBJ1-2	TRBV30	AWKNGTLVRGGYT
TRBJ2-7	TRBV4-3	ASSQVGGGYEQY
TRBJ2-1	TRBV24-1	ATSTGTSGRLNNEQF
TRBJ1-2	TRBV2	ASSEARDRGHDGYT
TRBJ2-7	TRBV7-9	ASSLGTGGEQY
TRBJ1-2	TRBV7-9	ATKIGDNYGYT
TRBJ2-3	TRBV10-3	AISEPGARTDTQY